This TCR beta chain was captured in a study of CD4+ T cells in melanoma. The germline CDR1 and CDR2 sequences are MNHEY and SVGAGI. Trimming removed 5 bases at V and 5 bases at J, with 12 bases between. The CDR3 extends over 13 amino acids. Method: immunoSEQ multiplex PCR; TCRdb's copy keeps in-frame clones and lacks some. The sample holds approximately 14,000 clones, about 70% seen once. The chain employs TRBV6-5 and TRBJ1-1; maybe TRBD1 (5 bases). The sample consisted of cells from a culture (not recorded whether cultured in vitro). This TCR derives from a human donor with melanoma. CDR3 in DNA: TGTGCCAGCAGTCTAGGGACGGATACTGAAGCTTTCTTT. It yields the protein CASSLGTDTEAFF.